This TCR beta chain was sequenced for a study of shared clonotypes between healthy human individuals. As for the study in general: Serving as donors were two women and three men, whose ages spanned 18 to 49.

The CDR3 length is 11 residues. Per germline, CDR1 ENHRY and CDR2 SYGVKD. V was cut by 10 bases and J by 6 bases, with 11 bases left in between. Healthy HIV-negative adults without recent acute infections or vaccinations served as donors. The study, taken as a whole, reports: Against clonotypes common to all four donors, non-shared ones had lower generation probabilities.

Comments on this clone: Its specificity is not known.

The method was immunoSEQ multiplex PCR; TCRdb's version includes in-frame clones alone and lacks a portion of them. The sample includes 950,000 to 1,300,000 clones, roughly 75% of them seen just once. This sequence joins TRBV10-3 and TRBJ2-3; D not certain. The sample comprised memory CD4+ T cells sorted from blood. This sample's subset: CD45RA-negative fraction. The origin of this receptor is a man younger than 35 in good health. The CDR3 DNA follows: TGTGCCAGCGTATTTGGGGATACGCAGTATTTT. Its protein product is CASVFGDTQYF.